This is a list of T cell receptor beta chains from one sample in a study of T cell responses to AZD1222 COVID-19 vaccine. This table comes from immunoSEQ multiplex PCR, and its TCRdb copy is limited to in-frame clones, with some not included. The repertoire holds around 150,000 clones, approximately 90% seen once, with 1.5% to 2% in the top ten. Specimen: peripheral blood, collected on day 0 of AZD1222 vaccination. The receptors come from an adult in good health. CDR3s include the opening cysteine and the closing phenylalanine or tryptophan. A D gene is named only where the DNA matches it firmly. The size field is filled for only some rows; it gives once, few, many or a size class.

v_call	cdr3_length	d_call	clone_size	j_call	cdr3_nt	cdr3_aa
TRBV5-4	18	NA	NA	TRBJ1-6	TGTGCCAGCAGCCTGGCGCGGGCAGACCGAGGGGCCAATTCACCCCTCCACTTT	CASSLARADRGANSPLHF
TRBV7-3	15	NA	NA	TRBJ1-1	TGTGCCAGCAGCTTAAGAGCTGGGGCGGACACTGAAGCTTTCTTT	CASSLRAGADTEAFF
TRBV5-4	13	NA	NA	TRBJ1-2	TGTGCCAGCAGCACGGGAGCTAACTATGGCTACACCTTC	CASSTGANYGYTF
TRBV2	14	TRBD1	NA	TRBJ1-5	TGTGCCACCACGGCCGACAGGGTCAATCAGCCCCAGCATTTT	CATTADRVNQPQHF
TRBV6-2/TRBV6-3	17	TRBD1	NA	TRBJ1-2	TGTGCCAGCAGTTACTCGAACCGGGGCAGGGGGCGATTTGGCTACACCTTC	CASSYSNRGRGRFGYTF
TRBV5-1	14	NA	NA	TRBJ1-2	TGCGCCAGCAGCCAGGACAGTAACAACTATGGCTACACCTTC	CASSQDSNNYGYTF
TRBV3-1/TRBV3-2	13	NA	NA	TRBJ2-1	TGTGCCAGCAGCCAAGTGGTCGGGCTTGAGCAGTTCTTC	CASSQVVGLEQFF
TRBV7-9	17	NA	NA	TRBJ1-2	TGTGCTAGCAGCCCAAACAGAGGACAAACTTTTAGTAATGGCTACACCTTC	CASSPNRGQTFSNGYTF
TRBV7-8	13	NA	NA	TRBJ1-2	TGTGCCAGCAGCCCCCGAGAAAACTATGGCTACACCTTC	CASSPRENYGYTF
TRBV28	15	NA	once	TRBJ1-5	TGTGCCAGCAGGGTAGGGGGAACAAGCAATCAGCCCCAGCATTTT	CASRVGGTSNQPQHF
TRBV7-9	14	TRBD1	once	TRBJ1-1	TGTGCCAGCAGCACCCAGGGGGGGAGCACTGAAGCTTTCTTT	CASSTQGGSTEAFF
TRBV28	16	NA	NA	TRBJ2-7	TGTGCCAGCAGTTCCCCCGTGGTAGCGGAGGGCTACGAGCAGTACTTC	CASSSPVVAEGYEQYF
TRBV4-3	17	NA	NA	TRBJ2-3	TGCGCCAGCAGCCAAGATAAGGTCGGCGGAAACACAGATACGCAGTATTTT	CASSQDKVGGNTDTQYF
TRBV27	12	NA	NA	TRBJ2-5	TGTGCCAGCAGCCACAGCCAAGAGACCCAGTACTTC	CASSHSQETQYF
TRBV27	12	NA	NA	TRBJ2-7	TGTGCCAGCCTCGGGAGCCCCTACGAGCAGTACTTC	CASLGSPYEQYF
TRBV4-1	17	TRBD1	once	TRBJ1-5	TGCGCCAGCAGCCAAGAGGGGGACAGGGTTTTATATCAGCCCCAGCATTTT	CASSQEGDRVLYQPQHF
TRBV9	18	NA	NA	TRBJ2-2	TGTGCCAGCAGCGTACATCCAGCGGGTCCGACGAACACCGGGGAGCTGTTTTTT	CASSVHPAGPTNTGELFF
TRBV4-3	16	NA	NA	TRBJ1-2	TGCGCCAGCAGCCAAGATCCCAAGGCAGGGTCCTATGGCTACACCTTC	CASSQDPKAGSYGYTF
TRBV6-4	13	TRBD2	few	TRBJ2-3	TGTGCCAGCAGCGGGAGGGCCACAGATACGCAGTATTTT	CASSGRATDTQYF
TRBV27	14	TRBD2	NA	TRBJ2-1	TGTGCCAGCAGTTCCACCGGGCTAGCGGGTCCGGAGTTCTTC	CASSSTGLAGPEFF
TRBV7-2	13	NA	NA	TRBJ1-5	TGTGCCAGCAGCTTCCATAGCAATCAGCCCCAGCATTTT	CASSFHSNQPQHF
TRBV5-6	12	NA	NA	TRBJ2-3	TGTGCCAGCAGCTTCGGGGGAGATACGCAGTATTTT	CASSFGGDTQYF
TRBV12-3/TRBV12-4	13	NA	once	TRBJ2-2	TGTGCCATCGAGGGGCCGGGCCCAGGAGAGCTGTTTTTT	CAIEGPGPGELFF
TRBV7-8	17	NA	NA	TRBJ2-1	TGTGCCAGCATCAACCGAGTCGGCAGGGTCACCTACAATGAGCAGTTCTTC	CASINRVGRVTYNEQFF
TRBV6-4	14	TRBD2	NA	TRBJ2-3	TGTGCCAGCAGTGGGACTAGCGGGACAGATACGCAGTATTTT	CASSGTSGTDTQYF
TRBV6-2/TRBV6-3	12	NA	NA	TRBJ2-1	TGTGCCAGCAGTATATCCTACAATGAGCAGTTCTTC	CASSISYNEQFF
TRBV6-5	15	NA	NA	TRBJ1-1	TGTGCCAGCAGTTACTCGAAGGTGAGAGGGACTGAAGCTTTCTTT	CASSYSKVRGTEAFF
TRBV2	14	NA	NA	TRBJ1-2	TGTGCCACACAAACGCGGGCAATAGATCTTGGCTACACCTTC	CATQTRAIDLGYTF
TRBV29-1	14	NA	NA	TRBJ1-5	TGCAGCGTTGGGGCAGATTATGACAATCAGCCCCAGCATTTT	CSVGADYDNQPQHF